This TCR beta chain was obtained from a study of T-cell memory formation after mild COVID-19. Germline V gene data show CDR1 as DFQATT and CDR2 as SNEGSKA (reference sequence). Trimming cost V 4 bases and J 8 bases, with 18 bases left between them. This CDR3 comprises 14 residues. Amplification by 5'RACE using constant-segment primers produced TCR alpha and TCR beta cDNA libraries that carried sample barcodes and UMIs. MiXCR, run by TCRdb on the 5' RACE reads, gives a single entry per CDR3 protein. Among approximately 340,000 distinct CDR3 sequences listed, more than 15% were seen once. This clonotype occurred a few times. Its specificity is unknown. Notes on the study in general: Among clones contracting day 15 to 85, CD4/CD8 was balanced, whereas later expanders leaned CD4+. The study found contracting CD4+ clones mainly in CM and EM and contracting CD8+ clones in EMRA. That cross-reactive memory joined was suggested by some responding clones appearing in pre-infection memory.

The rearrangement uses TRBV20-1 and TRBJ1-5, with D unresolved. The receptor comes from a man between 18 and 35 years old who had mild COVID-19 (a few samples of this study predate the infection). Cell type and time point are not known. Sample: PBMCs or a T cell subset sorted from them (not recorded which). The DNA for the CDR3 is TGCAGTGCTAACCTCCCCCAGGTGTCGGAGCCCCAGCATTTT. Its protein product is CSANLPQVSEPQHF.